These 23 T cell receptor beta chains came from one sample sequenced in a study of spatial heterogeneity in lung cancer. TCRdb redid the calling of the 5' RACE reads with MiXCR, one entry per CDR3 protein. In the table there are around 20,000 distinct CDR3 sequences, around 10% of which are singletons. Specified time point: blood at routine non-recurrence follow-up after resection. The sample consisted of PBMCs, taken at follow-up. Source of these receptors: a male donor with early-stage non-small cell lung cancer.

This clonotype was observed many times. The rearrangement joins TRBV10-2 to TRBJ1-2; 8 bases match TRBD1. Germline-derived CDR1 and CDR2 are WSHSY and SAAADI. V dropped 8 bases and J dropped 5; count of bases not matched to a gene: 4. The CDR3 consists of 12 residues. This CDR3 is CASLGQGYGYTF. CDR3 DNA: TGCGCCAGCCTCGGACAGGGATATGGCTACACCTTC.

The table lists this clonotype with many counts. The chain recombines TRBV5-6 with TRBJ2-3; 12 nucleotides match TRBD2. There are 19 residues in the CDR3. Germline-derived CDR1 and CDR2 are SGHDT and YYEEEE. V shed 2 bases, J shed 0 bases, and the junction held 10 bases outside the gene matches. For the CDR3, the DNA is TGTGCCAGCAGCTTCTGGACTAGCGGGACTACCCCTAGCACAGATACGCAGTATTTT. Translation: CASSFWTSGTTPSTDTQYF.

This clonotype was counted only a few times. The chain is built from TRBV11-2 and TRBJ2-1; 11 nucleotides agree with TRBD1. The ends lost 5 bases at V and 6 bases at J; junction bases unmatched: 3. This CDR3 region has 14 residues. From germline, CDR1 is SGHAT and CDR2 FQNNGV. The CDR3 coding sequence is TGTGCCAGCAGCCAGGGACAGGGGGTCAATGAGCAGTTCTTC. Its protein is CASSQGQGVNEQFF.

This clonotype appeared many times. The chain combines TRBV10-2 with TRBJ1-5, with D hard to call. CDR1 and CDR2 from the germline V gene are WSHSY and SAAADI. The CDR3 consists of 12 residues. V lost 6 bases and J 1 base, leaving 4 bases between the germline ends. The DNA of the CDR3 is TGCGCCAGCAGAAACAGCAATCAGCCCCAGCATTTT. Its translation is CASRNSNQPQHF.

This sequence joins TRBV27 and TRBJ1-2, with D maybe TRBD1 (6 bases). The germline V and J ends were trimmed by 6 bases and 9 bases, with 14 bases remaining between them. The CDR3 extends over 12 amino acids. Germline V gene sequence: CDR1 MNHEY, CDR2 SMNVEV (reference sequence). CDR3 DNA: TGTGCCAGCAGCACATATGGACAGAGCTACACCTTC. It encodes CASSTYGQSYTF.

The sample holds a few counts of this clonotype. The chain has TRBV20-1 and TRBJ2-3, with 7 bases that match TRBD2. The germline V gene has CDR1 DFQATT and CDR2 SNEGSKA (reference sequence). This CDR3 comprises 16 residues. The CDR3 loop reads CSAPRGRGTFTDTQYF. DNA of the CDR3: TGCAGCGCACCCCGAGGGCGGGGGACCTTCACAGATACGCAGTATTTT.

The chain employs TRBV2 and TRBJ2-3; D perhaps matches TRBD1 (6 bases). V gave up 2 bases and J gave up 0 bases, with 15 bases separating them. The CDR3 runs to 17 residues. Germline CDR1 SNHLY, CDR2 FYNNEI. CDR3 protein: CASSEIVAGASTDTQYF. In DNA, the CDR3 is TGTGCCAGCAGTGAAATAGTGGCAGGGGCAAGCACAGATACGCAGTATTTT. Drawing the rest from reference TRBV2 and TRBJ2-3, the complete variable domain is EPEVTQTPSHQVTQMGQEVILRCVPISNHLYFYWYRQILGQKVEFLVSFYNNEISEKSEIFDDQFSVERPDGSNFTLKIRSTKLEDSAMYFCASSEIVAGASTDTQYFGPGTRLTVL.

V gene TRBV7-2 combines with J gene TRBJ2-3, with D hard to call. Looked up from germline, CDR1 is SGHTA and CDR2 is FQGNSA. The CDR3 covers 13 residues. The germline V and J ends were trimmed by 3 bases and 6 bases, with 10 bases remaining between them. CDR3 bases: TGTGCCAGCAGCTTCGGACCTGATGATACGCAGTATTTT. This codes for CASSFGPDDTQYF. Drawing the rest from reference TRBV7-2 and TRBJ2-3, the complete variable domain is GAGVSQSPSNKVTEKGKDVELRCDPISGHTALYWYRQSLGQGLEFLIYFQGNSAPDKSGLPSDRFSAERTGGSVSTLTIQRTQQEDSAVYLCASSFGPDDTQYFGPGTRLTVL.

This clonotype was seen a few times. The V call is TRBV18, the J call TRBJ1-1, with D maybe TRBD1 (5 bases). CDR3 length equals 14 residues. Germline-derived CDR1 and CDR2 are KGHSH and LQKENI. The germline V and J ends were trimmed by 3 bases and 3 bases, with 11 bases remaining between them. The CDR3: CASSPSTAYTEAFF. In nucleotides, the CDR3 is TGTGCCAGCTCACCTTCGACAGCCTACACTGAAGCTTTCTTT.

This clonotype was counted many times. The chain carries TRBV7-2 and TRBJ1-6; D is perhaps TRBD1 (6 bases). The CDR3 is 15 amino acids. V was shortened by 0 bases and J by 8 bases, with 11 bases between the two germline ends. Germline CDR1 SGHTA, CDR2 FQGNSA. The CDR3 nucleotides are TGTGCCAGCAGCTTAGCCGGACAGACGTATTCACCCCTCCACTTT. Protein sequence: CASSLAGQTYSPLHF.

This clonotype has just a few counts. The rearrangement links TRBV12-3 or TRBV12-4 to TRBJ2-4; no clear D gene. With 5 bases removed from V and 8 bases from J, the gap between germline ends came to 10 bases. The CDR3 has 12 amino acids. The CDR3 DNA reads as TGTGCCAGCAGTCCCGTAGGACACATTCAGTACTTC. Its protein product is CASSPVGHIQYF.

This clonotype has ten or more counts. The genes are TRBV29-1 and TRBJ2-7, with TRBD2 matching over 11 bases. The CDR3 has 13 amino acids. Germline loops: CDR1 SQVTM, CDR2 ANQGSEA. V dropped 4 bases and J dropped 5; count of bases not matched to a gene: 4. This chain's CDR3 is CSVGTSGPDEQYF. The CDR3 coding sequence is TGCAGCGTTGGGACTAGCGGGCCCGACGAGCAGTACTTC.

The chain employs TRBV7-8 and TRBJ2-1, with D perhaps matching TRBD2 (6 bases). V lost 1 base, J lost 4 bases, and 14 bases lay in between. The CDR3 has 16 amino acids. Germline lookup yields CDR1 SGHVS and CDR2 FQNEAQ. CDR3 DNA: TGTGCCAGCAGCTTAGTGGGGACTCGAGAATACAATGAGCAGTTCTTC. Protein product: CASSLVGTREYNEQFF.

This clonotype was picked up many times. The rearrangement links TRBV20-1 to TRBJ1-5; maybe TRBD1 (5 bases). From germline, CDR1 is DFQATT and CDR2 SNEGSKA (reference sequence). The ends were cut back, 3 bases at V and 3 bases at J, with 21 bases in the middle. The CDR3 is made up of 17 amino acids. The CDR3 spells CSASDPRDGGINQPQHF. CDR3 sequence (DNA): TGCAGTGCTAGTGACCCGAGGGACGGAGGGATCAATCAGCCCCAGCATTTT.

This clonotype was recorded many times. J is TRBJ1-1 and V is TRBV3-1, with D perhaps matching TRBD1 (6 bases). Trimming pared 0 bases from V and 5 bases from J, leaving 16 bases between. Germline lookup yields CDR1 LGHDT and CDR2 YNNKEL (reference sequence). The CDR3 runs 16 residues. This chain's CDR3 is CASSQDSGGGWTEAFF. The DNA for the CDR3 is TGTGCCAGCAGCCAAGACTCGGGGGGCGGTTGGACTGAAGCTTTCTTT.

The chain carries TRBV11-2 and TRBJ2-1; TRBD2 matches at 10 bases. Germline V gene data show CDR1 as SGHAT and CDR2 as FQNNGV. With V trimmed by 5 bases and J by 13 bases, 11 bases remained unmatched. The CDR3 contains 14 residues. This chain's CDR3 is CASSLQPSGGAQFF. The CDR3 nucleotides are TGTGCCAGCAGCCTACAGCCGAGCGGGGGGGCCCAGTTCTTC.

V gene TRBV20-1 combines with J gene TRBJ1-2; no reliable D call. This CDR3 is built from 15 residues. V gave up 6 bases and J gave up 0 bases, with 17 bases separating them. Germline V gene lookup returns CDR1 DFQATT and CDR2 SNEGSKA (reference sequence). The CDR3 loop is CSAKDILPSNYGYTF. CDR3 sequence (DNA): TGCAGTGCCAAAGATATCCTTCCCTCTAACTATGGCTACACCTTC.

Turning to this clonotype: At one boundary the junction diverges from the germline segment, which might be a read error. V gene TRBV9 combines with J gene TRBJ2-1; no firm D call. The CDR3 spans 11 residues. CDR1 is SGDLS, CDR2 YYNGEE, per germline. The CDR3 loop reads CASSSRREQLF. The DNA of the CDR3 is TGTGCCAGCAGCTCCCGACGCGAGCAGCTCTTC.

This clonotype has ten or more counts. The chain links TRBV15 to TRBJ2-5; no firm D call. CDR1 and CDR2 from the germline V gene are LNHNV and YYDKDF (reference sequence). V was cut by 5 bases and J by 0 bases, with 16 bases left in between. The length of the CDR3 is 16 residues. The CDR3 coding sequence is TGTGCCACCAGCGGCGCCACGGTGCTGCACCAAGAGACCCAGTACTTC. Translated, it gives CATSGATVLHQETQYF. Based on the CDR3 plus reference TRBV15 and TRBJ2-5, the full variable domain is DAMVIQNPRYQVTQFGKPVTLSCSQTLNHNVMYWYQQKSSQAPKLLFHYYDKDFNNEADTPDNFQSRRPNTSFCFLDIRSPGLGDTAMYLCATSGATVLHQETQYFGPGTRLLVL.

The table lists this clonotype with a few counts. The chain couples TRBV7-2 to TRBJ2-2; D may correspond to TRBD1 or TRBD2 (6 bases each). The ends were cut back, 4 bases at V and 0 bases at J, with 12 bases in the middle. CDR3 length: 16 amino acids. The germline CDR1 and CDR2 sequences are SGHTA and FQGNSA. CDR3: CASSSLGGSNTGELFF. CDR3 DNA: TGTGCCAGCAGCTCACTAGGGGGGTCGAACACCGGGGAGCTGTTTTTT.

This clonotype has ten or more counts. The genes are TRBV4-3 and TRBJ1-1; D gene uncertain. The CDR3 has 13 residues. The germline CDR1 and CDR2 sequences are LGHNA and YSLEER. Trimming took off 1 base at V and 1 base at J, with 4 bases between the two ends. CDR3 protein: CASSQAGNTEAFF. In DNA form, the CDR3 reads TGCGCCAGCAGCCAAGCCGGGAACACTGAAGCTTTCTTT.

The V gene is TRBV7-2, the J gene TRBJ1-3; D gene uncertain. This CDR3 has 16 residues. The V gene's germline CDR1 is SGHTA and CDR2 FQGNSA. With 4 bases removed from V and 0 bases from J, the gap between germline ends came to 13 bases. The DNA for the CDR3 is TGTGCCAGCAGCTCATTTACCCAGGCCTCTGGAAACACCATATATTTT. Its translation is CASSSFTQASGNTIYF.

The V call is TRBV4-2, the J call TRBJ1-1; no definite D call. The V and J ends lost 8 bases and 0 bases respectively, with 4 bases between them. Germline V lookup: CDR1 LGHNA, CDR2 YNFKEQ. The CDR3 has 11 amino acids. The CDR3 region has the DNA TGTGCCAGCGTCGTGAACACTGAAGCTTTCTTT. It yields the protein CASVVNTEAFF.